This section outlines one T cell receptor beta chain sequence together with its context. The data were taken from a study of blood T cell repertoires in COVID-19. Sequencing used immunoSEQ multiplex PCR; TCRdb keeps in-frame clones, though not all of them. This table has approximately 390,000 clones, roughly 90% appearing once. This CDR3 region has 14 residues. The V and J ends lost 7 bases and 4 bases respectively, with 19 bases between them. Looked up from germline, CDR1 is SQVTM and CDR2 is ANQGSEA. This chain connects TRBV29-1 to TRBJ1-1; D possibly corresponds to TRBD1 (6 bases). Sequencing was carried out using peripheral blood. The TCR originated in a man younger than 35 with active or convalescent COVID-19. DNA of the CDR3: TGCAGCGCAGAAGGGGCAGGGGATGGCACTGAAGCTTTCTTT. It codes for CSAEGAGDGTEAFF.